This T cell receptor beta chain was identified in a study of T-cell reconstitution after alpha-beta-depleted transplantation in children. This clonotype was seen a few times. CDR3 size: 10 residues. The germline V gene has CDR1 DFQATT and CDR2 SNEGSKA (reference sequence). TCRbeta library preparation incorporated unique molecular identifiers. A single record per CDR3 protein comes from TCRdb applying MiXCR to the PCR reads. The sample gives about 510,000 distinct CDR3 sequences, 11% of which show up once; 13% to 15% is in the top ten. The receptor was isolated from a female patient between 2 and 15 years old who had a stem cell transplant for aplastic anemia, so the T cells may come from the graft donor. This chain connects TRBV20-1 to TRBJ1-1, with D perhaps TRBD1 (5 bases). The sequencing used PBMCs, mostly from graft donor cells, collected 180 days after TCRalphabeta/CD19-depleted stem cell transplant. As DNA, the CDR3 is TGCAGCGGGGGGAGAAAAGAAGCTTTCTTT. This sequence encodes CSGGRKEAFF.